The entry below gives a single TCR beta chain sequence along with its context. Antigen unknown. Barcoded TCR alpha and TCR beta cDNA libraries with UMIs came from 5'RACE using constant-segment primers. TCRdb independently ran MiXCR on the 5' RACE reads; one entry per CDR3 protein. Altogether 150,000 to 200,000 distinct CDR3 sequences are present, about a fifth being singletons, with the ten largest covering 3.9%. The data were taken from a study of T-cell memory formation after mild COVID-19. This CDR3 spans 14 amino acids. Germline CDR1 reads LGHNA; CDR2 reads YNFKEQ. The V end lost 0 bases, the J end lost 10 bases, and 14 bases lay between the germline ends. Study-level findings and limits: Shrinking CD4+ clones were chiefly CM and EM; CD8+ ones were chiefly EMRA. Clones shrinking from day 15 to 85 showed even CD4/CD8 mixes; later expanders tilted CD4+. A subset of responding clones appeared in pre-infection memory, suggesting cross-reactive memory joined.

The receptor was isolated from a man aged 18 to 30 who had mild COVID-19 (a few samples of this study predate the infection). Cell type and time point are not known. The rearrangement uses TRBV4-2 and TRBJ2-3, with D unresolved. Sequenced: PBMCs or a T cell subset sorted from them (not recorded which). CDR3 in DNA: TGTGCCAGCAGCCAAGAAGGGCGTGAGATTGCGCAGTATTTT. It translates to CASSQEGREIAQYF.